The 21 T cell receptor beta chains reported below all come from one sample, sequenced in a study of blood T cell repertoires in COVID-19 (dated by TCRdb to 2018 to 2020). The library was generated by the immunoSEQ multiplex PCR assay. TCRdb's version of the immuneACCESS table is confined to in-frame rearrangements and falls short of the full clone set. An unresolved V gene accounts for under half of the shortfall where checked; the remainder is of unknown origin. The sample contains around 160,000 clones, under 95% of them found a single time. The ten largest clones represent less than 2.5% of the sample. The specimen sequenced was peripheral blood. These TCRs come from a man aged 18-30 years with acute or convalescent COVID-19.

In this sample, this clone turned up a few times. This chain connects TRBV6-4 to TRBJ2-2, with 9 bases matching TRBD2. This CDR3 contains 13 residues. Per germline, CDR1 MRHNA and CDR2 SNTAGT. CDR3 amino acids: CGSGTSCPGELFF. CDR3 coding DNA: TGTGGGTCAGGGACTAGCTGTCCCGGGGAGCTGTTTTTT.

The chain carries TRBV27 and TRBJ2-4; 12 nucleotides agree with TRBD2. The length of the CDR3 is 15 residues. V was pared by 2 bases and J by 6 bases, with 2 bases of the junction left unmatched. Germline CDR1 is MNHEY and CDR2 is SMNVEV (reference sequence). The CDR3 DNA reads as TGTGCCAGCAGTTTAACTAGCGGGGGGCTAAACATTCAGTACTTC. It codes for CASSLTSGGLNIQYF.

This clone was seen only once. The CDR3 sequence is CASSRLTSRGADAYEQYF. DNA of the CDR3: TGCGCCAGCAGCCGCTTAACGTCGCGGGGAGCAGACGCCTACGAGCAGTACTTC. The rearrangement joins TRBV4-1 to TRBJ2-7; possible D gene TRBD2, 6 bases. Trimming cost V 4 bases and J 2 bases, with 24 bases left between them. This CDR3 has 18 residues. The germline CDR1 and CDR2 sequences are MGHRA and YSYEKL.

The gene calls are TRBV7-9 and TRBJ1-5, with unresolved D. The germline V gene encodes CDR1 SEHNR and CDR2 FQNEAQ (reference sequence). This CDR3 is 15 amino acids long. V was trimmed by 5 bases and J by 7 bases, leaving 18 bases between them. This CDR3 reads CASSPLPTGRQPQHF. In DNA, the CDR3 is TGTGCCAGCAGCCCCCTGCCGACGGGGAGACAGCCCCAGCATTTT.

The rearrangement joins TRBV12-3 or TRBV12-4 to TRBJ1-1; 9 nucleotides line up with TRBD1. The CDR3 spans 13 residues. V was clipped by 7 bases and J by 4 bases; unmatched bases: 4. The CDR3 spells CASTSGQGTEAFF. The CDR3 coding sequence is TGTGCCAGCACCTCGGGACAGGGCACTGAAGCTTTCTTT.

The rearrangement joins TRBV5-1 to TRBJ2-1; TRBD2 might be the D (6 bases). Trimming left V 0 bases short and J 1 base short, with 8 bases between. The CDR3 is made up of 15 amino acids. Looked up from germline, CDR1 is SGHRS and CDR2 is YFSETQ. The CDR3 DNA reads as TGCGCCAGCAGCTTGGCCCGGGAGTCCTACAATGAGCAGTTCTTC. Amino acids: CASSLARESYNEQFF. Based on the CDR3 plus reference TRBV5-1 and TRBJ2-1, the full variable domain is KAGVTQTPRYLIKTRGQQVTLSCSPISGHRSVSWYQQTPGQGLQFLFEYFSETQRNKGNFPGRFSGRQFSNSRSEMNVSTLELGDSALYLCASSLARESYNEQFFGPGTRLTVL.

The V gene is TRBV5-1, the J gene TRBJ1-1; tentatively, D is TRBD1 (6 bases). Trimming cost V 4 bases and J 0 bases, with 13 bases left between them. The CDR3 sequence is 15 residues long. CDR1 and CDR2 (germline): SGHRS, YFSETQ. CDR3 in DNA: TGCGCCAGCAGCCTGGCAGGGGTAATGAACACTGAAGCTTTCTTT. Protein: CASSLAGVMNTEAFF.

The chain combines TRBV27 with TRBJ1-5; 9 bases are shared with TRBD1. V was clipped by 4 bases and J by 0 bases; unmatched bases: 7. Germline V gives CDR1 MNHEY, CDR2 SMNVEV (reference sequence). This CDR3 has 17 residues. The CDR3 loop reads CASSSGTGFYSNQPQHF. The CDR3 DNA reads as TGTGCCAGCAGTTCCGGGACAGGGTTCTATAGCAATCAGCCCCAGCATTTT.

V gene TRBV9 combines with J gene TRBJ2-1, with 12 bases fitting TRBD2. The junction had 14 bases not matched to a gene; V was cut back by 3 bases and J by 4 bases. CDR1 SGDLS and CDR2 YYNGEE come from the germline V gene. CDR3 length: 19 amino acids. For the CDR3, the DNA is TGTGCCAGCAGCGCTAATCCCGGGGGACTAGCGGGCCGATACAATGAGCAGTTCTTC. Translating it yields CASSANPGGLAGRYNEQFF.

The rearrangement links TRBV10-3 to TRBJ2-7, with 8 bases identical to TRBD2. V lost 4 bases and J lost 0; bases outside the gene matches: 5. Germline lookup yields CDR1 ENHRY and CDR2 SYGVKD. CDR3 length equals 15 residues. As DNA, the CDR3 is TGTGCCATCAGTGGTGAAGCGGGGGTCTCCTACGAGCAGTACTTC. As protein: CAISGEAGVSYEQYF.

This chain links TRBV14 with TRBJ1-1, with TRBD1 as a possible D gene (5 bases). Deletions cut 5 bases from V and 0 bases from J, with 7 bases between. The CDR3 runs to 13 residues. Germline assignment: CDR1 SGHDN and CDR2 FVKESK. The CDR3 here is CASSDSMNTEAFF. The CDR3 coding sequence is TGTGCCAGCAGCGACAGTATGAACACTGAAGCTTTCTTT.

The V gene is TRBV3-1 (or the pseudogene TRBV3-2), the J gene TRBJ1-1; no firm D call. Germline CDR1 LGHDT, CDR2 YNNKEL (reference sequence). V gave up 4 bases and J gave up 5 bases, with 14 bases separating them. CDR3 length: 14 residues. CDR3 sequence reads: CASSPGLVRTEAFF. For the CDR3, the DNA is TGTGCCAGCAGCCCAGGACTCGTGAGGACTGAAGCTTTCTTT.

CDR3 DNA sequence: TGCGCCAGCAGCTTCAGCGGGGGGGCCTCAGATACGCAGTATTTT. Residues: CASSFSGGASDTQYF. The chain employs TRBV5-1 and TRBJ2-3; TRBD2 agrees at 10 bases. The V segment lost 2 bases and the J segment 4 bases; nucleotides outside the gene matches: 4. The CDR3 spans 15 residues. CDR1 is SGHRS and CDR2 is YFSETQ in the germline V gene.

The chain carries TRBV28 and TRBJ1-1; 8 bases line up with TRBD1. The J segment lost 11 bases and the V segment lost 5 bases, leaving 16 bases of the junction unmatched. Per the germline V gene, CDR1 is MDHEN and CDR2 is SYDVKM. The length of the CDR3 is 15 residues. Here the CDR3 reads CASSRPGQAGVRAFF. CDR3 nucleotide sequence: TGTGCCAGCAGTCGACCGGGACAGGCGGGTGTAAGGGCTTTCTTT.

The rearrangement uses TRBV4-1 and TRBJ2-7, with D tentatively TRBD1 (6 bases). The germline V gene encodes CDR1 MGHRA and CDR2 YSYEKL. V dropped 1 base and J dropped 9 bases, with 19 bases sitting between them. The CDR3 has 15 amino acids. CDR3 sequence (DNA): TGCGCCAGCAGCCAAGTGCGTGGCAGGGGAATTGGGCAGTACTTC. Its protein is CASSQVRGRGIGQYF.

The chain uses TRBV6-5 and TRBJ1-1, with D unclear. The germline gives CDR1 MNHEY, CDR2 SVGAGI. Trimming took off 2 bases at V and 4 bases at J, with 11 bases between the two ends. The CDR3 runs 14 residues. DNA for the CDR3: TGTGCCAGCAGTTACAATGGTCCGGGCACTGAAGCTTTCTTT. This translates into CASSYNGPGTEAFF.

This chain uses TRBV3-1 (or the pseudogene TRBV3-2) with TRBJ1-4; possible D gene TRBD1, 5 bases. V lost 4 bases and J 5 bases, leaving 14 bases between the germline ends. CDR3 length: 15 amino acids. Per the germline V gene, CDR1 is LGHDT and CDR2 is YNNKEL (reference sequence). The CDR3 sequence: CASSLGGLINEKLFF. Written as DNA, the CDR3 is TGTGCCAGCAGCCTCGGGGGACTGATAAATGAAAAACTGTTTTTT.

This chain connects TRBV10-3 to TRBJ1-2; TRBD1 aligns across 7 bases. CDR1 is ENHRY and CDR2 is SYGVKD in the germline V gene. V lost 4 bases and J lost 4; bases outside the gene matches: 12. The CDR3 is 16 amino acids. The CDR3 DNA reads TGTGCCATCAGTGGGGGTCCCCAACAGGGGATCTATGGCTACACCTTC. The encoded protein is CAISGGPQQGIYGYTF.

CDR3 region: CASSLLATGSSYEQYF. CDR3 in DNA: TGCGCCAGCAGCTTGTTGGCCACGGGTTCTTCCTACGAGCAGTACTTC. The rearrangement joins TRBV5-1 to TRBJ2-7, with no clear D. Germline V gene sequence: CDR1 SGHRS, CDR2 YFSETQ. The CDR3 runs to 16 residues. Trimming took 1 base from V and 1 from J, leaving 15 bases between them.

This clone was seen a single time. This chain connects TRBV7-2 to TRBJ1-4, with 7 bases identical to TRBD1. The CDR3 is made up of 14 amino acids. Germline assignment: CDR1 SGHTA and CDR2 FQGNSA. Trimming removed 4 bases from V and 8 bases from J; junction bases left unmatched: 7. DNA of the CDR3: TGTGCCAGCAGCTCTCGACAGGGTGCGGAAAAACTGTTTTTT. Translation: CASSSRQGAEKLFF.

Details on this clone: Other DNA sequences within the sample encode an identical CDR3. This sequence joins TRBV6-5 and TRBJ2-7; 8 bases are shared with TRBD1. V was clipped by 5 bases and J by 2 bases; unmatched bases: 5. Per germline, CDR1 MNHEY and CDR2 SVGAGI. There are 14 residues in the CDR3. CDR3 protein: CASSPTGGPYEQYF. The CDR3 DNA is TGTGCCAGCAGTCCTACAGGGGGACCCTACGAGCAGTACTTC.